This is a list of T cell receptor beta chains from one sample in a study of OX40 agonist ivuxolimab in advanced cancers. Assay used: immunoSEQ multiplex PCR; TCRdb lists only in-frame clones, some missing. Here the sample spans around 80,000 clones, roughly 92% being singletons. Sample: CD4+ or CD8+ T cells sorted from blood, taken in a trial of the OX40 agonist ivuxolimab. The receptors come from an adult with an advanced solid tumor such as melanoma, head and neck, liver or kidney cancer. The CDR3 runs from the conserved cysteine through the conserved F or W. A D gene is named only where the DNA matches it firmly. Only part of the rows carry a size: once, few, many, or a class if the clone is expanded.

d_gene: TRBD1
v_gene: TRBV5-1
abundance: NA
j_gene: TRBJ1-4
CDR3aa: CASSFTGGTNEKLFF
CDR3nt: TGCGCCAGCAGCTTTACAGGGGGAACTAATGAAAAACTGTTTTTT

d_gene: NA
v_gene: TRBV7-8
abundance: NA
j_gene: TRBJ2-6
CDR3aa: CASSARVTGTSAPGANVLTF
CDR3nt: TGTGCCAGCAGCGCGCGAGTTACCGGGACTTCTGCCCCTGGGGCCAACGTCCTGACTTTC

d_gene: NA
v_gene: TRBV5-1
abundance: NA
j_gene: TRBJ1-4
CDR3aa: CASSQDTTTNEKLFF
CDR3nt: TGCGCCAGCAGCCAGGACACGACAACTAATGAAAAACTGTTTTTT

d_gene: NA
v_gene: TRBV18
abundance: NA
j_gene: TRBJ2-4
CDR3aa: CASSPTGHQNIQYF
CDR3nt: TGTGCCAGCTCACCTACGGGACATCAAAACATTCAGTACTTC

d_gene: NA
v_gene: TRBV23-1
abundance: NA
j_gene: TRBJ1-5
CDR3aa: CASSHPLGIGAYSNQPQHF
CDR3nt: TGCGCCAGCAGTCACCCATTGGGGATAGGGGCCTATAGCAATCAGCCCCAGCATTTT

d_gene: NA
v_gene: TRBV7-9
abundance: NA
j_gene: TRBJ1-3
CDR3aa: CASSPYRAGNTIYF
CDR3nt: TGTGCCAGCAGCCCCTACAGGGCTGGAAACACCATATATTTT

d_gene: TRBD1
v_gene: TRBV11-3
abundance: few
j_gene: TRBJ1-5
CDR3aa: CASSRTGGDQPQHF
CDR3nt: TGTGCCAGCAGCCGGACAGGGGGAGATCAGCCCCAGCATTTT

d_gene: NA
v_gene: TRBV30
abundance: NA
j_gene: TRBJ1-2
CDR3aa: CAWRRGGGAPNYGYTF
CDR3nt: TGTGCCTGGAGAAGGGGAGGGGGAGCCCCTAACTATGGCTACACCTTC

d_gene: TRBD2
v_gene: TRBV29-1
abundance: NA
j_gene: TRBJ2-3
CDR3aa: CSAVPGLAGDSDTQYF
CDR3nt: TGCAGCGCAGTCCCGGGACTAGCGGGGGACTCAGATACGCAGTATTTT

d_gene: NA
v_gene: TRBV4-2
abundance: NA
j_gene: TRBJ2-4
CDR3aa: CASSHGDVAKNIQYF
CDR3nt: TGTGCCAGCAGCCACGGGGACGTAGCCAAAAACATTCAGTACTTC

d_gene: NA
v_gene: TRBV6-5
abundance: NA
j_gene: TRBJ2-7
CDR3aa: CASSRSMSYEQYF
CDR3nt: TGTGCCAGCAGCCGGTCTATGAGCTACGAGCAGTACTTC

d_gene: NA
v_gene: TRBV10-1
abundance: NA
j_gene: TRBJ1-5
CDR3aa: CASSEGGDQPQHF
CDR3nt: TGCGCCAGCAGTGAGGGGGGAGATCAGCCCCAGCATTTT

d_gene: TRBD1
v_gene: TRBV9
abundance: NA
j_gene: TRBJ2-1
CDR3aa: CASSAARGFGTVNEQFF
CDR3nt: TGTGCCAGCAGCGCTGCCAGGGGGTTTGGGACCGTTAATGAGCAGTTCTTC

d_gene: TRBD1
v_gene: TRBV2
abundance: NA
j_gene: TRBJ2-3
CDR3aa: CASTRQGRADTQYF
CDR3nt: TGTGCCAGCACAAGACAGGGGAGAGCAGATACGCAGTATTTT

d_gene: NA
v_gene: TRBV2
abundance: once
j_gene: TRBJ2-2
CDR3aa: CASSELLNTGELFF
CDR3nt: TGTGCCAGCAGTGAACTTCTGAACACCGGGGAGCTGTTTTTT

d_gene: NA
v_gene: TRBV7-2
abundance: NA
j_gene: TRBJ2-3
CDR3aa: CASSLPTDTQYF
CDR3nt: TGTGCCAGCAGCTTACCTACAGATACGCAGTATTTT

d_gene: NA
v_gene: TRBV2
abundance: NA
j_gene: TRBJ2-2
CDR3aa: CASNPRRTGELFF
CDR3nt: TGTGCCAGCAATCCTAGGCGCACCGGGGAGCTGTTTTTT

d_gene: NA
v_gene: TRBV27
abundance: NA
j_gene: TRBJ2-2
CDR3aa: CASSLLSGELFF
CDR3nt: TGTGCCAGCAGTTTATTATCTGGGGAGCTGTTTTTT

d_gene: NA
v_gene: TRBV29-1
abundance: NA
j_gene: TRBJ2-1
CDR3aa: CSVARDPDEQFF
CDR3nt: TGCAGCGTTGCAAGGGACCCCGATGAGCAGTTCTTC

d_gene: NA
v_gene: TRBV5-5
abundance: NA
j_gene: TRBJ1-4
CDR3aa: CASSLGGNEKLFF
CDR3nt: TGTGCCAGCAGCTTAGGGGGAAATGAAAAACTGTTTTTT

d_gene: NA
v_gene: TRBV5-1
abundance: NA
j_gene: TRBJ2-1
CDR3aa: CASSSRGNRGSNEQFF
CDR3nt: TGCGCCAGCAGCTCCCGAGGGAATCGCGGGTCCAATGAGCAGTTCTTC

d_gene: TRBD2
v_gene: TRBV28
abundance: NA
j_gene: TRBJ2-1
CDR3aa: CASSPVLAGSYNEQFF
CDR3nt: TGTGCCAGCAGTCCCGTGCTAGCGGGTTCCTACAATGAGCAGTTCTTC

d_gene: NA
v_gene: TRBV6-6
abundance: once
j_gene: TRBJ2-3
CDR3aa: CASSTLADTQYF
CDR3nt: TGTGCCAGCAGTACCCTAGCAGATACGCAGTATTTT

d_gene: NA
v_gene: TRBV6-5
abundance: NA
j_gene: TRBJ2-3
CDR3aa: CASSYGASTDTQYF
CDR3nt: TGTGCCAGCAGTTACGGTGCTAGCACAGATACGCAGTATTTT

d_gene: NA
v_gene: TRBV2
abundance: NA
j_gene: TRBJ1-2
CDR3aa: CASSRAQPGAGYGYTF
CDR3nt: TGTGCCAGCAGTAGAGCGCAACCAGGGGCGGGCTATGGCTACACCTTC

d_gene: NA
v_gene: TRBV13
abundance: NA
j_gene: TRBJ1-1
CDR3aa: CASSLGGGENTEAFF
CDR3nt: TGTGCCAGCAGCTTAGGGGGCGGAGAGAACACTGAAGCTTTCTTT

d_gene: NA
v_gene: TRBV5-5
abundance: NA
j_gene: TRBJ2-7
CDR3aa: CASSYGQGVTGGYEQYF
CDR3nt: TGTGCCAGCAGCTACGGACAGGGTGTAACGGGAGGCTACGAGCAGTACTTC

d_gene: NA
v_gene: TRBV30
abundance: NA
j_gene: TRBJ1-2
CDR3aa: CAWSVYPLPLNF
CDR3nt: TGTGCCTGGAGTGTATATCCCCTTCCCCTAAACTTC

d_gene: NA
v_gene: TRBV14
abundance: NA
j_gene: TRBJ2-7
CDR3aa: CASSHLYEQYF
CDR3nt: TGTGCCAGCAGCCACTTATACGAGCAGTACTTC

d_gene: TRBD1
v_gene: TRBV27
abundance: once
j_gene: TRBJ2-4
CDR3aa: CASATRVGGFFSIQYF
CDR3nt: TGTGCCAGCGCAACCCGAGTAGGGGGCTTCTTTAGCATTCAGTACTTC

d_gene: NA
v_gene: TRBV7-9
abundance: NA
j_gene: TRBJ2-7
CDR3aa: CASSLDRVVNEQYF
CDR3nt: TGTGCCAGCAGCTTAGACAGGGTGGTCAACGAGCAGTACTTC

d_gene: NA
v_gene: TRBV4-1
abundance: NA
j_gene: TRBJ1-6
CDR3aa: CASSRLPNSPLHF
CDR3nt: TGCGCCAGCAGCCGCCTCCCCAATTCACCCCTCCACTTT

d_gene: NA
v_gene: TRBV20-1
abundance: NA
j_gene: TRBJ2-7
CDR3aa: CSASPDYEQYF
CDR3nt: TGCAGTGCTTCTCCTGACTACGAGCAGTACTTC

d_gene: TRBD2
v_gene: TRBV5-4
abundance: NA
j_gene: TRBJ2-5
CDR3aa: CASSGKTGIAGGPWETQYF
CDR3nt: TGTGCCAGCAGCGGAAAGACAGGCATAGCGGGAGGGCCGTGGGAGACCCAGTACTTC

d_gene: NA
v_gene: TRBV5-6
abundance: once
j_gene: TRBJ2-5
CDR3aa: CASSFWLAKNQETQYF
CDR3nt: TGTGCCAGCAGCTTTTGGCTAGCGAAGAACCAAGAGACCCAGTACTTC

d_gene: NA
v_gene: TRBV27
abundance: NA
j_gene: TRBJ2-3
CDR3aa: CASSLSGRPSTDTQYF
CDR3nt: TGTGCCAGCAGTTTATCAGGCAGACCCTCCACAGATACGCAGTATTTT

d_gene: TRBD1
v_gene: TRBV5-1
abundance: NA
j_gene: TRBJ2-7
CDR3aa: CASSPTGTDVPEQYF
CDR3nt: TGCGCCAGCAGCCCGACCGGGACAGACGTTCCCGAGCAGTACTTC

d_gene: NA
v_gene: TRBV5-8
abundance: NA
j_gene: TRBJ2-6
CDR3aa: CASSRLSGANVLTF
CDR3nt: TGTGCCAGCAGTCGCCTCTCTGGGGCCAACGTCCTGACTTTC

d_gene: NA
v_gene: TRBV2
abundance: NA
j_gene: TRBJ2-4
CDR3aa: CASGGDSPNIQYF
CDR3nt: TGTGCCAGCGGGGGGGACAGCCCAAACATTCAGTACTTC

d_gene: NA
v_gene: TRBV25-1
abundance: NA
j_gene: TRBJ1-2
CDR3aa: CASSQRTDYGYTF
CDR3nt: TGTGCCAGCAGCCAACGTACGGACTATGGCTACACCTTC

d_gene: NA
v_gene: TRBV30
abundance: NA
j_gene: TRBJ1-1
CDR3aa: CAWSPGWGGGETEAFF
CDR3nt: TGTGCCTGGAGCCCCGGGTGGGGCGGAGGGGAGACTGAAGCTTTCTTT

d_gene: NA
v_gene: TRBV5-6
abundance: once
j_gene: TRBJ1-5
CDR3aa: CASSLWGNLYSNQPQHF
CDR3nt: TGTGCCAGCAGCTTGTGGGGGAATCTGTATAGCAATCAGCCCCAGCATTTT